Listed below are T cell receptor beta chains from one sample, sequenced in a study of Graves' ophthalmopathy and Graves' hyperthyroidism. TCRdb recomputed calls from the multiplex PCR reads with MiXCR, one row per CDR3 protein. The sample lists about 220,000 distinct CDR3 sequences, roughly 21% occurring once. The sequenced sample was peripheral blood. The receptors stem from a woman between 45 and 60 years old with Graves' ophthalmopathy. Both conserved end residues are part of each CDR3. Some rows mark clone size as missing; the rest say once, few, many or name a class of expanded clone.

j_gene,v_gene,abundance,CDR3aa
TRBJ2-7,TRBV6-5,many,CASNKGQGREQYF
TRBJ2-5,TRBV7-2,many,CASSLRPQETQYF
TRBJ2-3,TRBV5-1,many,CASSLVNPDTQYF
TRBJ1-5,TRBV7-8,many,CASSLVGASDQPQHF
TRBJ2-7,TRBV6-2/TRBV6-3,many,CAIRGLAGGYSSYEQYF
TRBJ1-2,TRBV20-1,many,CSASRSGNYGYTF
TRBJ2-5,TRBV7-9,many,CASRFSGGLETQYF
TRBJ2-4,TRBV6-1,many,CASRPQGRAKNIQYF
TRBJ1-6,TRBV19,many,CASTKGVSYNSPLHF
TRBJ2-2,TRBV6-4,few,CASSPYPSGRGGKNTGELSF
TRBJ2-5,TRBV12-5,many,CASGLLGTQETQYF
TRBJ2-2,TRBV6-5,-,CASSYRDSRTGELFF
TRBJ1-2,TRBV6-1,once,CASSENHRNYGYTF
TRBJ1-2,TRBV20-1,many,CSARRRSSYGYTF
TRBJ1-3,TRBV6-1,many,CASSGPTAGNTIYF
TRBJ2-5,TRBV2,many,CASSEAEGYGETQYF
TRBJ2-3,TRBV12-3/TRBV12-4,many,CASSPTRGRARDTQYF
TRBJ2-5,TRBV5-1,-,CASSPVSSPQETQYF